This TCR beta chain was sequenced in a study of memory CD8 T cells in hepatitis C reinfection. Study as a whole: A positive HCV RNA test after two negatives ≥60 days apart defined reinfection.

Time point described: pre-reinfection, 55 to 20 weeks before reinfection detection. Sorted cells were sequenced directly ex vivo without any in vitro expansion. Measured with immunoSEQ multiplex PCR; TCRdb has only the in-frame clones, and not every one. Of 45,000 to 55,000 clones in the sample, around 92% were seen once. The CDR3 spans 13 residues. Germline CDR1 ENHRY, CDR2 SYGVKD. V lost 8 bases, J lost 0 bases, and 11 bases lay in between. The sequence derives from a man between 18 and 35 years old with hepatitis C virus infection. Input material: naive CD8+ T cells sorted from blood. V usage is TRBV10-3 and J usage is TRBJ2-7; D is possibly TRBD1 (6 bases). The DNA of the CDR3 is TGTGCCATCGGGACATCCAGCTCCTACGAGCAGTACGTC. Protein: CAIGTSSSYEQYV.